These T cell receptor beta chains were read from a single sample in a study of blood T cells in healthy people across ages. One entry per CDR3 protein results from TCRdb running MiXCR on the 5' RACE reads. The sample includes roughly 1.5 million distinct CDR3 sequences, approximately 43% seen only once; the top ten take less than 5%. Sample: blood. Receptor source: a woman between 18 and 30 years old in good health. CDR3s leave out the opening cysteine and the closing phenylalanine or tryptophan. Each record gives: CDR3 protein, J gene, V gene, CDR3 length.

cdr3_aa: ASSAREGPNEQF; j_call: TRBJ2-1; v_call: TRBV6-5; cdr3_length: 12
cdr3_aa: ASSSIAGSNEQY; j_call: -; v_call: TRBV11-2; cdr3_length: 12
cdr3_aa: ASSPNRAPSDTRY; j_call: TRBJ2-3; v_call: TRBV12-3/TRBV12-4; cdr3_length: 13
cdr3_aa: ASSFPVSLARF; j_call: TRBJ2-1; v_call: TRBV27; cdr3_length: 11
cdr3_aa: AISGPGANEQF; j_call: TRBJ2-1; v_call: TRBV10-3; cdr3_length: 11
cdr3_aa: ASSPGTSGRSYNEQF; j_call: TRBJ2-1; v_call: TRBV2; cdr3_length: 15
cdr3_aa: ASKWSGGNYEQY; j_call: TRBJ2-7; v_call: TRBV5-1; cdr3_length: 12
cdr3_aa: ASSLEAGGAEQF; j_call: TRBJ2-1; v_call: TRBV7-6; cdr3_length: 12
cdr3_aa: ASSFSGTGVTQY; j_call: TRBJ2-5; v_call: TRBV12-3/TRBV12-4; cdr3_length: 12
cdr3_aa: SVEANSINASSGANVLT; j_call: TRBJ2-6; v_call: TRBV29-1; cdr3_length: 17
cdr3_aa: ASSRVHQETQY; j_call: TRBJ2-5; v_call: TRBV12-3/TRBV12-4; cdr3_length: 11
cdr3_aa: ASRGRSIQY; j_call: TRBJ2-4; v_call: TRBV3-1; cdr3_length: 9
cdr3_aa: ASSSIRTGPTQY; j_call: TRBJ2-3; v_call: TRBV7-9; cdr3_length: 12
cdr3_aa: AITTRTGNTIY; j_call: TRBJ1-3; v_call: TRBV10-3; cdr3_length: 11
cdr3_aa: AWSRTSSSYEQY; j_call: TRBJ2-7; v_call: TRBV30; cdr3_length: 12
cdr3_aa: SVLDRLPYYGYT; j_call: TRBJ1-2; v_call: TRBV29-1; cdr3_length: 12
cdr3_aa: ASSYWGQTYNEQY; j_call: -; v_call: TRBV6-2/TRBV6-3; cdr3_length: 13
cdr3_aa: SALFPSTHEQY; j_call: TRBJ2-7; v_call: TRBV20-1; cdr3_length: 11
cdr3_aa: ASSQVGGAREQY; j_call: TRBJ2-5; v_call: TRBV3-1; cdr3_length: 12
cdr3_aa: ASSLLGERDEQY; j_call: TRBJ2-7; v_call: TRBV12-3/TRBV12-4; cdr3_length: 12
cdr3_aa: ASSAPGVNEQF; j_call: TRBJ2-1; v_call: TRBV9; cdr3_length: 11
cdr3_aa: SAEDQGSSYEQY; j_call: TRBJ2-7; v_call: TRBV29-1; cdr3_length: 12
cdr3_aa: ASSLMGTGYGYT; j_call: TRBJ1-2; v_call: TRBV28; cdr3_length: 12
cdr3_aa: ASSLDWGQAAYEQY; j_call: TRBJ2-7; v_call: TRBV7-2; cdr3_length: 14
cdr3_aa: ASSQIAGGTDTQY; j_call: TRBJ2-3; v_call: TRBV3-1; cdr3_length: 13
cdr3_aa: ASSLVVGLGAGANVLT; j_call: TRBJ2-6; v_call: TRBV5-1; cdr3_length: 16
cdr3_aa: ASSQNVFEGVLYNEQY; j_call: TRBJ2-5; v_call: TRBV4-2; cdr3_length: 16
cdr3_aa: SASQRSSYEQY; j_call: TRBJ2-7; v_call: TRBV20-1; cdr3_length: 11
cdr3_aa: ASSKVFRGGTDTQY; j_call: TRBJ2-3; v_call: TRBV21-1; cdr3_length: 14
cdr3_aa: ASSLWEEETQY; j_call: TRBJ2-5; v_call: TRBV7-2; cdr3_length: 11
cdr3_aa: SVERPSSYNEQY; j_call: -; v_call: TRBV29-1; cdr3_length: 12
cdr3_aa: ASRGQGVGANVLT; j_call: TRBJ2-6; v_call: TRBV2; cdr3_length: 13
cdr3_aa: ASSPTGVGTNYGYT; j_call: TRBJ1-2; v_call: TRBV11-2; cdr3_length: 14
cdr3_aa: AWSAGITITDTQY; j_call: TRBJ2-3; v_call: TRBV30; cdr3_length: 13
cdr3_aa: SARTGPAYEQY; j_call: TRBJ2-7; v_call: TRBV20-1; cdr3_length: 11
cdr3_aa: ATSDPSRASTDTQY; j_call: TRBJ2-3; v_call: TRBV24-1; cdr3_length: 14
cdr3_aa: ASSLFQNYGYT; j_call: TRBJ1-2; v_call: TRBV27; cdr3_length: 11
cdr3_aa: ASSSFSGTPSYNEQF; j_call: TRBJ2-1; v_call: TRBV7-6; cdr3_length: 15
cdr3_aa: ASSRALGQGETQY; j_call: TRBJ2-5; v_call: TRBV7-2; cdr3_length: 13
cdr3_aa: ASSLLAQSTGTQY; j_call: TRBJ2-3; v_call: TRBV7-2; cdr3_length: 13
cdr3_aa: ASSQDHLTGDRQPQH; j_call: TRBJ1-5; v_call: TRBV4-1; cdr3_length: 15
cdr3_aa: SVEGTGYPEAF; j_call: TRBJ1-1; v_call: TRBV29-1; cdr3_length: 11
cdr3_aa: AVGTPLEAF; j_call: TRBJ1-1; v_call: TRBV10-3; cdr3_length: 9
cdr3_aa: ASSQVMAGGSDTQY; j_call: TRBJ2-3; v_call: TRBV4-3; cdr3_length: 14